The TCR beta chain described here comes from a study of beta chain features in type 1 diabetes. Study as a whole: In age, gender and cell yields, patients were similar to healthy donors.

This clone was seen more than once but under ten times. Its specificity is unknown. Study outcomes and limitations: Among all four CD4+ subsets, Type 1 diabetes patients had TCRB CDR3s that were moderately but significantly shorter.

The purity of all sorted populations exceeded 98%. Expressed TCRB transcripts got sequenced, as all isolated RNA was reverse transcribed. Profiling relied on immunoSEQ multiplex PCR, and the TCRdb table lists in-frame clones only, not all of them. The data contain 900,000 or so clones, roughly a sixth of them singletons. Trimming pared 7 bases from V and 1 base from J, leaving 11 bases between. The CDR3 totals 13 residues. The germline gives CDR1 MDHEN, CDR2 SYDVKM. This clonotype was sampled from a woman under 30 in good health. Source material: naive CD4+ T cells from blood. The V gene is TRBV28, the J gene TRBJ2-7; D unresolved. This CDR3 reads CASKLSGSYEQYF. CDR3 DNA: TGTGCCAGCAAGCTTAGTGGTTCCTACGAGCAGTACTTC.